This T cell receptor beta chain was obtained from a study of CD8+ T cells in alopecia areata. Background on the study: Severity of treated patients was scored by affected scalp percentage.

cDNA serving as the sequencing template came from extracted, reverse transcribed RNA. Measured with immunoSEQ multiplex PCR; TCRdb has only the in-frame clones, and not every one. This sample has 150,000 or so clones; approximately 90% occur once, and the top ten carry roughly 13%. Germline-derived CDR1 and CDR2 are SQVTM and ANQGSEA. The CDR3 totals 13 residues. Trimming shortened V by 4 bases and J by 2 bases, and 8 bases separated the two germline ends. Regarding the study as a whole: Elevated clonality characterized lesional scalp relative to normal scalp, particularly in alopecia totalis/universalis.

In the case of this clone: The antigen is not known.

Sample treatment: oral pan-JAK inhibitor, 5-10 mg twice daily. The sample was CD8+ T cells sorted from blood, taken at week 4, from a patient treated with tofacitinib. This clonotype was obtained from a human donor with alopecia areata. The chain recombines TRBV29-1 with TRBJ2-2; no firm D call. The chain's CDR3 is CSVVDPNTGELFF. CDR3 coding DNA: TGCAGCGTTGTGGACCCAAACACCGGGGAGCTGTTTTTT.